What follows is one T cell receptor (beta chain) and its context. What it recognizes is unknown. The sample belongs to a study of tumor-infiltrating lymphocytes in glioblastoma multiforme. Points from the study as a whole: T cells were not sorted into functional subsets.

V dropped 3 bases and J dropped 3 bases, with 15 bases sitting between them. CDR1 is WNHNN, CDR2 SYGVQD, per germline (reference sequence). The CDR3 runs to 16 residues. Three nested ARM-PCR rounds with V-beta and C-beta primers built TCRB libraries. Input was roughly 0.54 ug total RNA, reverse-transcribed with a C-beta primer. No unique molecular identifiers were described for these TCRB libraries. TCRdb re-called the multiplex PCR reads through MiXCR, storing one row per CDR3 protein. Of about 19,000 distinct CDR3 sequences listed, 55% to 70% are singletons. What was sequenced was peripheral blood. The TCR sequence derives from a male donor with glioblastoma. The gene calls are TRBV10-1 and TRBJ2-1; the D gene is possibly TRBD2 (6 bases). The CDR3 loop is CASSDPRTTNYNEQFF. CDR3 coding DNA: TGCGCCAGCAGTGATCCAAGGACTACCAACTACAATGAGCAGTTCTTC.